This T cell receptor beta chain is from a study of blood T cell repertoires in COVID-19. Authors' processing steps: Amplified reference gene primers provided the basis for estimating nucleated cell counts. Libraries were prepared by immunoSEQ multiplex PCR; TCRdb keeps only in-frame clonotypes and omits some of them. That table is the source of V, J and clone size, and D and trimming were worked out from the DNA. The sample contains some 180,000 clones, 84% of which appear only once. The clonotype was recovered from a woman aged 25 to 39 who had been exposed to COVID-19. Sequencing was done on a sample of PBMCs or T cells enriched from blood (not recorded which).

The CDR3 is CASRPGSHTDTQYF. The DNA for the CDR3 is TGCGCCAGCAGACCGGGGTCTCACACAGATACGCAGTATTTT. This chain connects TRBV4-1 to TRBJ2-3, with TRBD2 as a possible D gene (5 bases). V shed 6 bases and J shed 2 bases, with 12 bases lying between them. The CDR3 sequence is 14 residues long. Germline loops: CDR1 MGHRA, CDR2 YSYEKL.